This is a list of T cell receptor beta chains from one sample in a study of response to subunit inactivated influenza vaccine. One entry per CDR3 protein, called by TCRdb with MiXCR from the RT-PCR reads. The top ten hold under 3.5% of the sample, which has about 540,000 distinct CDR3 sequences, under 30% seen once. The sample also formed part of further work on T cells expressing NK-cell markers.

The sample was CD4+ T cells sorted from PBMCs, taken 12 days after vaccination. The source of these receptors is a man aged 50 to 59 who received an inactivated influenza vaccine. The CDR3 runs from the conserved cysteine through the conserved F or W. D genes are given only for firm matches. Only part of the rows carry a size: once, few, many, or a class if the clone is expanded.

D gene,V gene,J gene,clone size,CDR3 DNA,CDR3 protein
NA,TRBV6-1,TRBJ2-5,few,TGTGCCAGCGGAATAACTACTGGGGGAGCCCAGTACTTC,CASGITTGGAQYF
TRBD1,TRBV30,TRBJ2-1,NA,TGTGCCTGGGGAGCCGGGACAGCAATCAATGAGCAGTTCTTC,CAWGAGTAINEQFF
TRBD2,TRBV20-1,TRBJ2-1,few,TGCAGTGCTAGCCTAGCGGGACTCTCGGCGGGCAATGAGCAGTTCTTC,CSASLAGLSAGNEQFF
NA,TRBV12-3/TRBV12-4,TRBJ2-3,NA,TGTGCCAGCAGTTTAGTAGCTACAGATACGCAGTATTTT,CASSLVATDTQYF
TRBD2,TRBV7-2,TRBJ2-3,many,TGTGCCAGCAGCGGAACTAGCGGGGGGGCGACAGATACGCAGTATTTT,CASSGTSGGATDTQYF
TRBD1,TRBV5-1,TRBJ2-5,few,TGCGCCAGCAGCTCGGACAGGGCGGAGACCCAGTACTTC,CASSSDRAETQYF
NA,TRBV5-1,TRBJ2-2,few,TGCGCCAGCGGGACACCCACCGGGGAGCTGTTTTTT,CASGTPTGELFF
TRBD1,TRBV12-3/TRBV12-4,TRBJ1-1,NA,TGTGCCAGCAGTAGGGAATGGACAGGGCGTTACTTT,CASSREWTGRYF
NA,TRBV5-5,TRBJ2-1,many,TGTGCCAGCAGCTTGGCCCCGGGACTTGCCCTAAATGAGCAGTTCTTC,CASSLAPGLALNEQFF
NA,TRBV29-1,TRBJ1-1,NA,TGCAGCGTTTTCGACAGCCTCAACACTGAAGCTTTCTTT,CSVFDSLNTEAFF
TRBD2,TRBV29-1,TRBJ2-3,few,TGCAGCGTTGACAGTAGCGGGGGCCGGAGAAGCACAGATACGCAGTATTTT,CSVDSSGGRRSTDTQYF
NA,TRBV20-1,TRBJ2-7,few,TGCAGTGCCATCTCACAGGGTTCTGAGCAGTACTTC,CSAISQGSEQYF
TRBD1,TRBV29-1,TRBJ2-4,NA,TGCAGCGTTGTCTGGGACAGGGGAAAAAACATTCAGTACTTC,CSVVWDRGKNIQYF
NA,TRBV20-1,TRBJ2-7,NA,TGCAGTGCTAGGGACCCGGGACACAACTACGAGCAGTACTTC,CSARDPGHNYEQYF
TRBD2,TRBV27,TRBJ2-5,NA,TGTGCCAGCAGTCGGGGGACTAGCGGATACCAAGAGACCCAGTACTTC,CASSRGTSGYQETQYF
NA,TRBV20-1,TRBJ2-3,few,TGCAGTGCTAGGTCTGGGACACCTATAACGCTTCCAGATACGCAGTATTTT,CSARSGTPITLPDTQYF
TRBD1,TRBV7-2,TRBJ2-7,NA,TGTGCCAGCAGCTTACCCGGGGGACAGGGCAACGAGCAGTACTTC,CASSLPGGQGNEQYF
NA,TRBV11-3,TRBJ2-5,NA,TGTGCCAGCAGCTCCGGAGGGACTCTACAAGAGACCCAGTACTTC,CASSSGGTLQETQYF
TRBD2,TRBV30,TRBJ2-7,NA,TGTGCCTGGAGCGACGGACTAGCGAGATACTTC,CAWSDGLARYF
NA,TRBV6-6,TRBJ1-5,NA,TGTGCCAGCAGACGGGGGGATCAGCCCCAGCATTTT,CASRRGDQPQHF
NA,TRBV5-5,TRBJ1-5,many,TGTGCCAGCAGCCCGTTAGGTGGTGATAGCAATCAGCCCCAGCATTTT,CASSPLGGDSNQPQHF
TRBD1,TRBV18,TRBJ1-4,few,TGTGCCAGCTCAACTACTGTACCGGGACAGCCTAATGAAAAACTGTTTTTT,CASSTTVPGQPNEKLFF
NA,TRBV11-2,TRBJ2-2,NA,TGTGCCAGCAGCAGCCCCCGGGGCAGGGAGGCCGGGGAGCTGTTTTTT,CASSSPRGREAGELFF
NA,TRBV25-1,TRBJ1-2,NA,TGTGCCAGCAGTGCCAACCAACGGGGCTATGGCTACACCTTC,CASSANQRGYGYTF
NA,TRBV9,TRBJ2-2,few,TGTGCCAGCAGCGTCCTAACAGAGACCGGGGAGCTGTTTTTT,CASSVLTETGELFF
NA,TRBV11-2,TRBJ1-2,NA,TGTGCCAGCAGCTTAGGCGCCACGGGGAGCTACACCTTC,CASSLGATGSYTF
NA,TRBV7-2,TRBJ2-1,few,TGCGCCAGCAGCTTAGGGATGTCGAGTGGGTTCAATGAGCAGTTCTTC,CASSLGMSSGFNEQFF
NA,TRBV20-1,TRBJ2-5,NA,TGCAGTGCTAGAGACTGGACCGGCGGAGAGACCCAGTACTTC,CSARDWTGGETQYF
NA,TRBV12-3/TRBV12-4,TRBJ2-7,few,TGTGCCAGCAGTCCTGAAATCAGCTCCTACGAGCAGTACTTC,CASSPEISSYEQYF
NA,TRBV20-1,TRBJ2-1,NA,TGCAGTGTGCGGGAATACCTATACAATGAGCAGTTCTTC,CSVREYLYNEQFF
NA,TRBV27,TRBJ1-5,NA,TGTGCCAGCAGACCATCCGACAGAATCAATCAGCCCCAGCATTTT,CASRPSDRINQPQHF
NA,TRBV12-3/TRBV12-4,TRBJ2-1,few,TGTGCCAGCAGCCAACCCGGGGTCAATGAGCAGTTCTTC,CASSQPGVNEQFF
TRBD1,TRBV12-3/TRBV12-4,TRBJ1-6,NA,TGTGCCAGCACCCAGGGGGACAGGAGTAATTCACCCCTCCACTTT,CASTQGDRSNSPLHF
TRBD2,TRBV11-3,TRBJ2-2,NA,TGTGCCAGCAGCTCGACTAGCGGGAGTTTGTCACCCGGGGAGCTGCTTTTT,CASSSTSGSLSPGELLF
NA,TRBV10-3,TRBJ1-6,NA,TGTGCCATCAGCTCAAGAGGCGATAATTCACCCCTCCACTTT,CAISSRGDNSPLHF
NA,TRBV29-1,TRBJ2-1,NA,TGCAGCGCGTTATCAGGTATTGAGCAGTTCTTC,CSALSGIEQFF
NA,TRBV4-2,TRBJ2-1,NA,TGTGCCAGCAGCCAAGATCAAGTTCTAATCTACAATGAGCAGTTCTTC,CASSQDQVLIYNEQFF
TRBD2,TRBV12-3/TRBV12-4,TRBJ2-1,few,TGTGCCAGCAGCACGGGACTAGCGGACGTCGGTGAGCAGTTCTTC,CASSTGLADVGEQFF
TRBD1,TRBV24-1,TRBJ2-7,NA,TGTGCCACCAGTGATTCACCGGACAGGACTTTAGGGCAGTACTTC,CATSDSPDRTLGQYF
NA,TRBV4-2,TRBJ2-1,NA,TGTGCCAGCAGCCCCCCTAGCTCCTACAATGTGCAGTTCTTC,CASSPPSSYNVQFF
NA,TRBV20-1,TRBJ1-1,NA,TGCAGTGCTAGACGCCCCTTAGGGGGTAACACTGAAGCTTTCTTT,CSARRPLGGNTEAFF
NA,TRBV10-3,TRBJ2-1,NA,TGTGCCATCAGCCCTGGGCCCGGCAATGAGCAGTTCTTC,CAISPGPGNEQFF
NA,TRBV9,TRBJ1-3,NA,TGTGCCAGCAGCCAAGGGTACATCTCTGGAAACACCATATATTTT,CASSQGYISGNTIYF
NA,TRBV27,TRBJ2-2,few,TGTGCCAGCAGTCCCGAATTCCGCACCGGGGAGCTGTTTTTT,CASSPEFRTGELFF
TRBD1,TRBV24-1,TRBJ2-7,NA,TGTGCCACCAGTGATCCGACAGGGGTTGGCGAGCAGTACTTC,CATSDPTGVGEQYF
NA,TRBV13,TRBJ1-5,NA,TGTGCCAGCAGCTTACGTTCCGACGGCAGGAATCAGCCCCAGCATTTT,CASSLRSDGRNQPQHF
NA,TRBV20-1,TRBJ2-3,NA,TGCAGTGCTAGAGATGGGACCACCATCAGCACAGATACGCAGTATTTT,CSARDGTTISTDTQYF
NA,TRBV10-3,TRBJ1-6,few,TGTGCCAATCGGGACACTCTGGCTAATTCACCCCTCCACTTT,CANRDTLANSPLHF
NA,TRBV10-2,TRBJ1-2,few,TGCGCCAGCAGTGAGTTTCCGGGGGCGGGGTATGGCTACACCTTC,CASSEFPGAGYGYTF
TRBD1,TRBV6-1,TRBJ1-3,NA,TGTGCCAGCCGGACAGGGGAGAATTCTGGAAACACCATATATTTT,CASRTGENSGNTIYF
TRBD2,TRBV14,TRBJ2-1,many,TGTGCCAGCAGCCCTACGACTAGCGGGGCTTCCTACAATGAGCAGTTCTTC,CASSPTTSGASYNEQFF
NA,TRBV5-4,TRBJ2-1,few,TGTGCCAGCAGCTTGTTAGAGGGCCCGGAGTTCTTC,CASSLLEGPEFF
NA,TRBV6-2/TRBV6-3,TRBJ1-5,once,TGTGCCAGCAGCAGACAGCGCAATCAGCCCCAGCATTTT,CASSRQRNQPQHF
NA,TRBV14,TRBJ2-4,few,TGTGCCAGCAGCCAACGAGGGACCAAAAACATTCAGTACTTC,CASSQRGTKNIQYF
TRBD2,TRBV27,TRBJ2-7,few,TGTGCCAGCAGGATTCGAACTAGCGGAGGATGGTACGAGCAGTACTTC,CASRIRTSGGWYEQYF
NA,TRBV20-1,TRBJ2-7,NA,TGCAGTGCTAGCGGTCAGATCTACGAGCAGTACTTC,CSASGQIYEQYF
NA,TRBV18,TRBJ2-7,NA,TGTGCCAGCTCACAAGCCTTGGGTGAATACGAGCAGTACTTC,CASSQALGEYEQYF
NA,TRBV13,TRBJ1-1,NA,TGTGCCAGCAGCTTAGGAGACCGTTGGGGAGCTTTCTTT,CASSLGDRWGAFF
NA,TRBV12-3/TRBV12-4,TRBJ2-5,many,TGTGCCAGCAGTCTCTTGACAGGGAGGCAAGAGACCCAGTACTTC,CASSLLTGRQETQYF